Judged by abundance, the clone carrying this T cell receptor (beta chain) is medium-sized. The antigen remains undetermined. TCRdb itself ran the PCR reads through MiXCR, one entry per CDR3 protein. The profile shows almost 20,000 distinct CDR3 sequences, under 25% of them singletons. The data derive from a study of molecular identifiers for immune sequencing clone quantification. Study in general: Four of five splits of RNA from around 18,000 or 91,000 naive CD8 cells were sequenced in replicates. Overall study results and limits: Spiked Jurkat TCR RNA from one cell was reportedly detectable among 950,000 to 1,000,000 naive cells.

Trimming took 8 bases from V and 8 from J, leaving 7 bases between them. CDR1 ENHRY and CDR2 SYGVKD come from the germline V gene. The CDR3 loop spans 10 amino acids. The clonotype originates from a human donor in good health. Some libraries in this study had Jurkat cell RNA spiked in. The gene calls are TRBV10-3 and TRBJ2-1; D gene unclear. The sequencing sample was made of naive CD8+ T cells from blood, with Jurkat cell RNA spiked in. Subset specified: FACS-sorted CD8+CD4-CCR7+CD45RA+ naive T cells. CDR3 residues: CAIGVDEQFF. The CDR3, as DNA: TGTGCCATCGGGGTAGATGAGCAGTTCTTC.